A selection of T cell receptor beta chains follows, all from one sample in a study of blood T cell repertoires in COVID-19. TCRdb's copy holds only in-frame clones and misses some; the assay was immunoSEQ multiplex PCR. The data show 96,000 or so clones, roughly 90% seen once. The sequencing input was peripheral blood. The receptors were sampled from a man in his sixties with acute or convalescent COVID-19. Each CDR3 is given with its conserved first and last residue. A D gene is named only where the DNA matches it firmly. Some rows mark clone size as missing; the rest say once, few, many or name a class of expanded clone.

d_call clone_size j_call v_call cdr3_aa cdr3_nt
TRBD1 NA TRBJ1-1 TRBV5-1 CASSRTGQRTEAFF TGCGCCAGCAGCCGGACAGGCCAGAGGACTGAAGCTTTCTTT
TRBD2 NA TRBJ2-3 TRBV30 CAWSSSGTSQTDTQYF TGTGCCTGGAGTTCGTCCGGGACTAGCCAAACAGATACGCAGTATTTT
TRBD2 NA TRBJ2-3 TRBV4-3 CASSRGTSGRDTQYF TGCGCCAGCAGCCGGGGGACTAGCGGGAGGGATACGCAGTATTTT
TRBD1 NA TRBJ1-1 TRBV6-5 CASSFTQGTEAFF TGTGCCAGCAGTTTCACACAGGGGACTGAAGCTTTCTTT
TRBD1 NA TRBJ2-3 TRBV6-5 CASSYSGGRTDTQYF TGTGCCAGCAGTTACTCAGGGGGCCGCACAGATACGCAGTATTTT
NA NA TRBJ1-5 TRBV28 CATVWDWRRGNQPQHF TGTGCCACCGTTTGGGATTGGAGGCGTGGCAATCAGCCCCAGCATTTT
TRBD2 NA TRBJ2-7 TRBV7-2 CASSRTSGGAYEQYF TGTGCCAGCAGCCGCACCAGTGGGGGGGCCTACGAGCAGTACTTC
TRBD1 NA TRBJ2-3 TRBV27 CASTDRAPTDTQYF TGTGCCAGCACCGACAGGGCCCCCACAGATACGCAGTATTTT
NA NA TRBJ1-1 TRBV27 CASSYEVGGNTEAFF TGTGCCAGCAGTTATGAAGTGGGGGGTAACACTGAAGCTTTCTTT
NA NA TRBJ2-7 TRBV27 CASSFLQGSPYEQYF TGTGCCAGCAGTTTCCTCCAGGGGTCCCCCTACGAGCAGTACTTC
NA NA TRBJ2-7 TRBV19 CASSTGGSNSYEQYF TGTGCCAGTAGTACGGGGGGCTCCAACTCCTACGAGCAGTACTTC
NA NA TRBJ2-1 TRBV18 CASFSPTANEQFF TGTGCCAGCTTTTCCCCTACAGCTAATGAGCAGTTCTTC
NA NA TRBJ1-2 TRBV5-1 CASRLDNAGYTF TGCGCCAGCAGACTCGACAACGCCGGCTACACCTTC
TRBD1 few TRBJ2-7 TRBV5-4 CASSDRALGNNEQYF TGTGCCAGCAGCGACAGGGCGCTGGGTAATAACGAGCAGTACTTC
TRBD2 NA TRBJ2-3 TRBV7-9 CASSRRTTSGMQDTQYF TGTGCCAGCAGCCGACGGACGACTAGCGGGATGCAAGATACGCAGTATTTT
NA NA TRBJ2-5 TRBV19 CASSIVGPGVGKETQYF TGTGCCAGTAGTATAGTCGGGCCAGGGGTCGGGAAAGAGACCCAGTACTTC
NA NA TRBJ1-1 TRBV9 CASSQYTEAFF TGTGCCAGCAGCCAATACACTGAAGCTTTCTTT
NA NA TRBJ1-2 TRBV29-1 CSVEVPAPSAYGYTF TGCAGCGTTGAAGTCCCAGCCCCTTCAGCGTATGGCTACACCTTC
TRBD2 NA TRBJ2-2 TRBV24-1 CATSDFSGRAGTGELFF TGTGCCACCAGTGATTTTAGCGGGAGGGCCGGGACCGGGGAGCTGTTTTTT
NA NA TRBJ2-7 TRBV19 CASSRNHDSYEQYF TGTGCCAGTTCGAGAAACCACGACTCCTACGAGCAGTACTTC
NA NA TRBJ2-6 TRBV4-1 CASSRGGANVLTF TGCGCCAGCAGCCGCGGGGGGGCCAACGTCCTGACTTTC
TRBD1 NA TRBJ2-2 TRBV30 CACNRGRSTGELFF TGTGCCTGTAACAGGGGAAGGAGCACCGGGGAGCTGTTTTTT
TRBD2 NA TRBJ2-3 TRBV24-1 CATSPPSGASTQYF TGTGCCACCAGTCCGCCTAGCGGGGCGTCCACGCAGTATTTT
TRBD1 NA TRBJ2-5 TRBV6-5 CASSSLQGARQETQYF TGTGCCAGCAGTTCCCTTCAGGGGGCACGACAAGAGACCCAGTACTTC
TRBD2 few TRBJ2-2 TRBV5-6 CASSLGTSGRAVVTGELFF TGTGCCAGCAGCCTCGGGACTAGCGGGAGGGCCGTCGTCACCGGGGAGCTGTTTTTT
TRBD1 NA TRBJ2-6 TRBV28 CATSGQGESGANVLTF TGTGCCACCTCGGGACAGGGAGAGTCTGGGGCCAACGTCCTGACTTTC
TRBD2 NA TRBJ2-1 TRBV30 CAWSRLAVNEQFF TGTGCCTGGAGTCGACTAGCTGTGAATGAGCAGTTCTTC
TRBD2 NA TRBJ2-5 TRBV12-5 CASARGVGGSGETQYF TGTGCTAGTGCCCGGGGGGTCGGCGGGAGTGGGGAGACCCAGTACTTC
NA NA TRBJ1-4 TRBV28 CASRRGINEKLFF TGTGCCAGCAGGAGGGGGATCAACGAAAAACTGTTTTTT
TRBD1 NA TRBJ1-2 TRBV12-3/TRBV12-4 CASLPTGIGGYTF TGTGCCAGTTTACCGACAGGGATTGGTGGCTACACCTTC